The 24 T cell receptor beta chains presented below share a single source sample, sequenced in a study of T cells of healthy individuals. In TCRdb, the 5' RACE reads were re-called with MiXCR into one record per CDR3 protein. The repertoire has fewer than 75,000 distinct CDR3 sequences, 16% of them found once; the top ten carry approximately 4.6%. The receptors stem from a human donor in good health.

The J gene is TRBJ2-5, the V gene TRBV5-6, with TRBD2 matching 12 bases. The CDR3 runs to 14 residues. The germline gives CDR1 SGHDT, CDR2 YYEEEE. Trimming at V came to 5 bases and at J to 3 bases, leaving 2 bases not matched to a gene. The CDR3 reads CASRTSGREETQYF. Here the CDR3 DNA reads TGTGCCAGCAGGACTAGCGGGAGAGAAGAGACCCAGTACTTC.

The chain uses TRBV6-9 and TRBJ1-5; D not certain. Trimming stripped 7 bases from V and 0 bases from J, with 13 bases between. Germline CDR1 MNHGY, CDR2 SVAAGI. The CDR3 is 15 residues long. The CDR3 is CASIPWADSNQPQHF. CDR3 coding DNA: TGTGCCAGCATCCCATGGGCAGATAGCAATCAGCCCCAGCATTTT.

In this sample, this clonotype turned up a few times. This rearrangement joins TRBV6-5 to TRBJ1-1; no clear D gene. The CDR3 is 10 amino acids. CDR1 and CDR2 (germline): MNHEY, SVGAGI. V lost 2 bases and J 5 bases, leaving 0 bases between the germline ends. In DNA form, the CDR3 reads TGTGCCAGCAGTTACACTGAAGCTTTCTTT. Translating it yields CASSYTEAFF.

This clonotype was observed a handful of times. CDR3 nucleotide sequence: TGTGCCACCAGTGGGACAGGGAATATGAACACTGAAGCTTTCTTT. Translated: CATSGTGNMNTEAFF. V usage is TRBV24-1 and J usage is TRBJ1-1; the match to TRBD1 covers 8 bases. The germline CDR1 and CDR2 sequences are KGHDR and SFDVKD. With 5 bases clipped from V and 0 bases from J, the junction kept 4 bases outside the gene matches. The CDR3 length is 15 residues.

In this sample, this clonotype turned up a few times. The chain joins TRBV6-5 to TRBJ2-7; D remains unclear. Germline V gene sequence: CDR1 MNHEY, CDR2 SVGAGI. Trimming left V 4 bases short and J 1 base short, with 11 bases between. CDR3 length: 14 residues. The CDR3 nucleotides read TGTGCCAGCAGTTCCCCCAGTAGGTCCTACGAGCAGTACTTC. It specifies CASSSPSRSYEQYF.

This clonotype has a count of ten or more. The genes are TRBV7-6 and TRBJ2-2, with 8 bases lining up with TRBD1. The CDR3 contains 16 residues. Unmatched junction bases numbered 6, after V lost 1 base and J lost 5 bases. Germline V gives CDR1 SGHVS, CDR2 FNYEAQ. The CDR3 loop is CASSLVVQGGTGELFF. The CDR3, as DNA: TGTGCCAGCAGCTTAGTAGTACAGGGGGGAACCGGGGAGCTGTTTTTT.

This clonotype was counted ten times or more. V gene TRBV2 combines with J gene TRBJ1-5; D is uncertain. Trimming stripped 6 bases from V and 4 bases from J, with 10 bases between. Germline CDR1 reads SNHLY; CDR2 reads FYNNEI. This CDR3 comprises 13 residues. The CDR3 DNA follows: TGTGCCAGCAGGGGAGGACCTAATCAGCCCCAGCATTTT. Its protein product is CASRGGPNQPQHF.

This clonotype has more than one count but fewer than ten. The chain links TRBV5-1 to TRBJ2-7, with unresolved D. Looked up from germline, CDR1 is SGHRS and CDR2 is YFSETQ. The germline V and J ends were trimmed by 4 bases and 5 bases, with 7 bases remaining between them. This CDR3 region has 11 residues. CDR3 DNA sequence: TGCGCCAGCAGCCCGCCTGACGAGCAGTACTTC. It codes for CASSPPDEQYF.

CDR3 sequence (DNA): TGTGCCAGCAGCGTAGCTGGGGCTAGCGGTGCTTACAATGAGCAGTTCTTC. This sequence encodes CASSVAGASGAYNEQFF. This chain links TRBV9 with TRBJ2-1; 7 bases align to TRBD2. Germline V gene sequence: CDR1 SGDLS, CDR2 YYNGEE. The ends lost 0 bases at V and 4 bases at J; junction bases unmatched: 10. The CDR3 loop spans 17 amino acids.

The gene calls are TRBV27 and TRBJ1-3; 10 bases fit TRBD1. This CDR3 comprises 18 residues. Per the germline V gene, CDR1 is MNHEY and CDR2 is SMNVEV (reference sequence). The junction had 9 bases not matched to a gene; V was cut back by 2 bases and J by 2 bases. The CDR3 DNA is TGTGCCAGCAGTTTAAACGTCCCGGGACAGGGGCCTGGAAACACCATATATTTT. This encodes CASSLNVPGQGPGNTIYF.

This clonotype was seen ten or more times. J is TRBJ1-2 and V is TRBV7-3; 7 nucleotides agree with TRBD1. The V segment lost 3 bases and the J segment 3 bases; nucleotides outside the gene matches: 4. The CDR3 is 14 residues long. Looked up from germline, CDR1 is SGHTA and CDR2 is FQGTGA. CDR3 loop: CASSLATGDYGYTF. Here the CDR3 DNA reads TGTGCCAGCAGCTTGGCTACAGGGGACTATGGCTACACCTTC.

The rearrangement uses TRBV11-2 and TRBJ1-4, with TRBD1 matching 10 bases. With V trimmed by 3 bases and J by 8 bases, 3 bases remained unmatched. CDR3 size: 14 residues. Germline CDR1 SGHAT, CDR2 FQNNGV. CDR3 amino acids: CASSFETGGEKLFF. In DNA, the CDR3 is TGTGCCAGCAGCTTCGAGACAGGGGGCGAAAAACTGTTTTTT.

The CDR3 here is CASSVESRNNEQFF. The CDR3 DNA reads TGTGCCAGCAGCGTAGAATCCAGAAACAATGAGCAGTTCTTC. The rearrangement joins TRBV9 to TRBJ2-1; D gene ambiguous. The germline V gene encodes CDR1 SGDLS and CDR2 YYNGEE. V lost 0 bases, J lost 5 bases, and 9 bases lay in between. The CDR3 is 14 residues long.

The V gene is TRBV10-3, the J gene TRBJ2-5, with D perhaps matching TRBD2 (6 bases). Germline values: CDR1 ENHRY, CDR2 SYGVKD. Trimming left V 8 bases short and J 5 bases short, with 18 bases between. The CDR3 contains 14 residues. The CDR3 sequence: CAIGGGGGGETQYF. In DNA form, the CDR3 reads TGTGCCATCGGAGGTGGCGGTGGGGGGGAGACCCAGTACTTC.

Regarding this clonotype: This may stem from a read error, because a much larger clone lies one nucleotide away. The chain recombines TRBV5-6 with TRBJ1-5; the match to TRBD1 covers 11 bases. CDR1 is SGHDT, CDR2 YYEEEE, per germline. This CDR3 region has 18 residues. The junction had 12 bases not matched to a gene; V was cut back by 5 bases and J by 2 bases. The CDR3 region has the DNA TGTGCCAGCAGTTACTCCGGGACAGGGGGATTTTGCAATCAGCCCCAGCATTTT. This encodes CASSYSGTGGFCNQPQHF.

A few counts support this clonotype. The chain carries TRBV7-8 and TRBJ2-3, with D hard to call. Germline CDR1 is SGHVS and CDR2 is FQNEAQ. V dropped 4 bases and J dropped 3 bases, with 14 bases sitting between them. The CDR3 has 15 amino acids. In DNA, the CDR3 is TGTGCCAGCAGCTCGGCTAGGCTTTGGACAGATACGCAGTATTTT. It codes for CASSSARLWTDTQYF.

This clonotype was found many times. The V and J genes are TRBV6-6 and TRBJ1-1; 12 positions agree with TRBD1. Losses at the gene ends were 2 bases for V and 8 bases for J; bases not matched to a gene: 9. The CDR3 totals 16 residues. Germline V lookup: CDR1 MNHNY, CDR2 SVGAGI (reference sequence). The CDR3 nucleotides read TGTGCCAGCAGTTACGGGGGACCGGGACAGGGGGCAGAAGCTTTCTTT. The encoded protein is CASSYGGPGQGAEAFF.

The chain couples TRBV20-1 to TRBJ2-1; tentative D call: TRBD2 (6 bases). This CDR3 region has 11 residues. Germline V gene data show CDR1 as DFQATT and CDR2 as SNEGSKA (reference sequence). V was pared by 5 bases and J by 9 bases, with 11 bases between. The CDR3 DNA sequence: TGCAGTGCTCGACTAGTTGGTGAGCAGTTCTTC. Residues: CSARLVGEQFF.

This clonotype showed up just a few times. The CDR3 coding sequence is TGCAGTGCTACCGCCGTCTACAATGAGCAGTTCTTC. Translating gives CSATAVYNEQFF. This chain connects TRBV20-1 to TRBJ2-1; D remains ambiguous. Trimming pared 4 bases from V and 3 bases from J, leaving 7 bases between. The CDR3 has 12 residues. Germline V gene data show CDR1 as DFQATT and CDR2 as SNEGSKA (reference sequence).

The V and J genes are TRBV10-3 and TRBJ2-7; 8 positions match TRBD1. Trimming at V came to 6 bases and at J to 4 bases, leaving 8 bases not matched to a gene. CDR1 ENHRY and CDR2 SYGVKD come from the germline V gene. This CDR3 spans 14 amino acids. CDR3 residues: CAIRDGGQGYEQYF. CDR3 coding DNA: TGTGCCATCAGGGACGGCGGACAGGGTTACGAGCAGTACTTC.

This clonotype was seen many times. The chain joins TRBV5-1 to TRBJ2-5, with D possibly TRBD2 on 6 matching bases. There are 14 residues in the CDR3. From germline, CDR1 is SGHRS and CDR2 YFSETQ. V was cut by 2 bases and J by 5 bases, with 13 bases left in between. CDR3 amino acids: CASSFYGGGETQYF. In nucleotides, the CDR3 is TGCGCCAGCAGCTTTTACGGGGGAGGTGAGACCCAGTACTTC. Full variable domain (rest looked up from reference TRBV5-1 and TRBJ2-5): KAGVTQTPRYLIKTRGQQVTLSCSPISGHRSVSWYQQTPGQGLQFLFEYFSETQRNKGNFPGRFSGRQFSNSRSEMNVSTLELGDSALYLCASSFYGGGETQYFGPGTRLLVL.

This clonotype was detected ten times or more. DNA for the CDR3: TGTGCCAGCACCGCGGACAGGGGAGGATACGGGGAGCTGTTTTTT. As protein: CASTADRGGYGELFF. The rearrangement links TRBV6-6 to TRBJ2-2; 9 bases are shared with TRBD1. Germline CDR1 is MNHNY and CDR2 is SVGAGI (reference sequence). CDR3 length: 15 amino acids. Trimming cost V 7 bases and J 7 bases; bases outside gene matches: 10.

The chain uses TRBV15 and TRBJ2-3; D may be TRBD2 (6 bases). V was shortened by 0 bases and J by 7 bases, with 20 bases between the two germline ends. This CDR3 has 17 amino acids. Germline lookup yields CDR1 LNHNV and CDR2 YYDKDF (reference sequence). The CDR3 spells CATSRERGVGVRNTQYF. CDR3 nucleotide sequence: TGTGCCACCAGCAGAGAGCGGGGAGTGGGGGTCCGGAATACGCAGTATTTT.

About this clonotype itself: A much larger clone is a single base away; this may be a read error. The chain recombines TRBV12-3 or TRBV12-4 with TRBJ1-5; D is unclear. The V end was cut by 1 base, the J end by 6 bases, with 7 bases between. CDR3 length: 13 amino acids. The CDR3 DNA sequence: TGTGCCAGCAGTTTAGGGAAATCTCAGCCCCAGCATTTT. As protein: CASSLGKSQPQHF.